The sequence of this T cell receptor (beta chain) was determined in a study of brain T cells in children with intractable seizures. TCRdb's table, derived via immunoSEQ multiplex PCR, lists solely in-frame clones and lacks some. There are 35,000 to 50,000 clones in the sample; 80% to 95% occur only once, and 5% to 7.5% lies in the top ten. This CDR3 region has 13 residues. Looked up from germline, CDR1 is LNHNV and CDR2 is YYDKDF (reference sequence). Trimming pared 0 bases from V and 5 bases from J, leaving 4 bases between. Surgery cases with the highest brain T cell transcript signatures were chosen for sequencing. Before surgery, patients took at least one anti-epileptic drug.

The source of this sequence is a girl aged 2 to 10 with tuberous sclerosis and intractable seizures. The sample in question was peripheral blood, obtained at surgery. The chain combines TRBV15 with TRBJ1-4, with D uncertain. The CDR3 bases are TGTGCCACCAGCAGAGACAGGAATGAAAAACTGTTTTTT. This encodes CATSRDRNEKLFF.